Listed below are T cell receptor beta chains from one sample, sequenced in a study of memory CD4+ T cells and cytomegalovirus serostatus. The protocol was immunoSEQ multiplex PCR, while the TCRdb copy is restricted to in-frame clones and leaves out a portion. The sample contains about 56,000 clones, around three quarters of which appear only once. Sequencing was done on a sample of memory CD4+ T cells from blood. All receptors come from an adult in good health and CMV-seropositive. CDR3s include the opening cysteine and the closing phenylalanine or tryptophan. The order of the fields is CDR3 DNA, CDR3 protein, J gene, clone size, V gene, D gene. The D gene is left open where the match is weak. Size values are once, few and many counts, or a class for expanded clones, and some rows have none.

DNA: TGTGCCAGCAGCCTAACCTCAGCGGGAGGGCCAGAGACCCAGTACTTC
CDR3: CASSLTSAGGPETQYF
J: TRBJ2-5
size: .
V: TRBV7-6
D: TRBD2

DNA: TGCGCCAGCAGCCAAGACGCGAATGAGCAGTTCTTC
CDR3: CASSQDANEQFF
J: TRBJ2-1
size: .
V: TRBV4-3
D: .

DNA: TGTGCCAGCAGCGTAGATCGGAATGGGTATGCTGAAGCTTTCTTT
CDR3: CASSVDRNGYAEAFF
J: TRBJ1-1
size: .
V: TRBV9
D: .

DNA: TGTGCCAGCAGCTTAAGGGTCGGTCTATACGAGCAGTACTTC
CDR3: CASSLRVGLYEQYF
J: TRBJ2-7
size: .
V: TRBV7-8
D: .

DNA: TGCAGCGTTGTCCGTTCGGCGTACCAAGAGACCCAGTACTTC
CDR3: CSVVRSAYQETQYF
J: TRBJ2-5
size: once
V: TRBV29-1
D: .

DNA: TGTGCCAGCAGCTCGGGTCGTCGGACTAGCGGGAGGGCCAACAGCAATGAGCAGTTCTTC
CDR3: CASSSGRRTSGRANSNEQFF
J: TRBJ2-1
size: .
V: TRBV7-8
D: TRBD2

DNA: TGCGCCAGCATGCTTTCGGGGGCTAAAACCTTC
CDR3: CASMLSGAKTF
J: TRBJ1-2
size: few
V: TRBV10-1
D: .

DNA: TGTGCCATTTCTACGAACACCGGGGAGCTGTTTTTT
CDR3: CAISTNTGELFF
J: TRBJ2-2
size: .
V: TRBV2
D: .

DNA: TGCAGCGTAGGCGGGGTTGGGACATCTATGAACACTGAAGCTTTCTTT
CDR3: CSVGGVGTSMNTEAFF
J: TRBJ1-1
size: .
V: TRBV29-1
D: .

DNA: TGTGCCAGCAGTTTTTTTCAGGGGAACACTGAAGCTTTCTTT
CDR3: CASSFFQGNTEAFF
J: TRBJ1-1
size: .
V: TRBV27
D: .

DNA: TGTGCCACCGTGGACAGGGGGAGCCGTTTCAACTATGGCTACACCTTC
CDR3: CATVDRGSRFNYGYTF
J: TRBJ1-2
size: .
V: TRBV28
D: TRBD1

DNA: TGCGCCAGCAGCTTGGGGGCAGGGGCCTACGAGCAGTACTTC
CDR3: CASSLGAGAYEQYF
J: TRBJ2-7
size: few
V: TRBV5-1
D: .

DNA: TGTGCCAGCAGCAACAGGGATCACGGGGAGCTGTTTTTT
CDR3: CASSNRDHGELFF
J: TRBJ2-2
size: .
V: TRBV7-7
D: .

DNA: TGTGCCAGCAGCTTAGACGGCAGTATAAGCAATCAGCCCCAGCATTTT
CDR3: CASSLDGSISNQPQHF
J: TRBJ1-5
size: .
V: TRBV11-2
D: .

DNA: TGTGCCAGCAGCTTAGCGGAGACAGGGGGCTTCGGGCAGTACTTC
CDR3: CASSLAETGGFGQYF
J: TRBJ2-7
size: .
V: TRBV7-8
D: TRBD1

DNA: TGTGCCACCAGCAGAGATCCGGGGGGCGGGGAGCAGTTCTTC
CDR3: CATSRDPGGGEQFF
J: TRBJ2-1
size: .
V: TRBV15
D: .

DNA: TGTGCCAGCAGTGCCGGGACAGGGATACTTAATTTAGCCAAAAACATTCAGTACTTC
CDR3: CASSAGTGILNLAKNIQYF
J: TRBJ2-4
size: .
V: TRBV9
D: TRBD1

DNA: TGTGCCAGCAGTTACGAGACAGATACGCAGTATTTT
CDR3: CASSYETDTQYF
J: TRBJ2-3
size: .
V: TRBV6-6
D: .

DNA: TGTGCCAGCAGGGGGACAGACTATGGCTACACCTTC
CDR3: CASRGTDYGYTF
J: TRBJ1-2
size: few
V: TRBV11-2
D: TRBD1

DNA: TGTGCCAGCGAGGGGGACAGAGGAAACACCATATATTTT
CDR3: CASEGDRGNTIYF
J: TRBJ1-3
size: .
V: TRBV6-1
D: TRBD1

DNA: TGTGCCAGCAGACGCACAGGGCCCTACGAGCAGTACTTC
CDR3: CASRRTGPYEQYF
J: TRBJ2-7
size: once
V: TRBV6-6
D: .

DNA: TGTGCCAGCAGTGAAGTAGGGGGGAACACCGGGGAGCTGTTTTTT
CDR3: CASSEVGGNTGELFF
J: TRBJ2-2
size: .
V: TRBV2
D: .

DNA: TGCGCCAGCAGCCAAGGAGTGCGCAGGGGGGGTGAGACCCAGTACTTC
CDR3: CASSQGVRRGGETQYF
J: TRBJ2-5
size: .
V: TRBV4-3
D: .

DNA: TGTGCCAGTAGTCTTCGTCGAGGGGATAGCAATCAGCCCCAGCATTTT
CDR3: CASSLRRGDSNQPQHF
J: TRBJ1-5
size: .
V: TRBV19
D: .

DNA: TGCAGCGTTGATGGGACAGACAACTATGGCTACACCTTC
CDR3: CSVDGTDNYGYTF
J: TRBJ1-2
size: .
V: TRBV29-1
D: TRBD1

DNA: TGTGCCAGCAGTGACACGACTAGCGGGAGCGCAGATACGCAGTATTTT
CDR3: CASSDTTSGSADTQYF
J: TRBJ2-3
size: few
V: TRBV25-1
D: TRBD2

DNA: TGTGCCAGCTCATCAGACTCCTCGGAGCAGTTCTTC
CDR3: CASSSDSSEQFF
J: TRBJ2-1
size: once
V: TRBV18
D: .

DNA: TGTGCCAGCAGTGTGACTCGTGAGCAGTTCTTC
CDR3: CASSVTREQFF
J: TRBJ2-1
size: .
V: TRBV28
D: .

DNA: TGTGCCGGGCACATGGGAAACACCATATATTTT
CDR3: CAGHMGNTIYF
J: TRBJ1-3
size: .
V: TRBV19
D: .

DNA: TGCAGCGTTGTACGGAGCGGCCCCTACAATGAGCAGTTCTTC
CDR3: CSVVRSGPYNEQFF
J: TRBJ2-1
size: .
V: TRBV29-1
D: .

DNA: TGTGCCAGCAGTCCCAGTGGGCACTACAATGAGCAGTTCTTC
CDR3: CASSPSGHYNEQFF
J: TRBJ2-1
size: .
V: TRBV7-9
D: .

DNA: TGTGCCAGCAGATCGACAGGCGGACAGCCCCAGCATTTT
CDR3: CASRSTGGQPQHF
J: TRBJ1-5
size: few
V: TRBV6-5
D: .

DNA: TGCGCCAGCAGCCTTGGGACAATGAACACTGAAGCTTTCTTT
CDR3: CASSLGTMNTEAFF
J: TRBJ1-1
size: .
V: TRBV5-1
D: .

DNA: TGTGCCAGCGGGGGTTTCTCCTACAATGAGCAGTTCTTC
CDR3: CASGGFSYNEQFF
J: TRBJ2-1
size: few
V: TRBV2
D: .

DNA: TGTGCCAGCAGCTTGGGGGGACTAGCGGGACGGGAGACCCAGTACTTC
CDR3: CASSLGGLAGRETQYF
J: TRBJ2-5
size: .
V: TRBV7-6
D: TRBD2

DNA: TGTGCCTGGAGTATGTTATGGGGAGATCAGCCCCAGCATTTT
CDR3: CAWSMLWGDQPQHF
J: TRBJ1-5
size: .
V: TRBV30
D: .